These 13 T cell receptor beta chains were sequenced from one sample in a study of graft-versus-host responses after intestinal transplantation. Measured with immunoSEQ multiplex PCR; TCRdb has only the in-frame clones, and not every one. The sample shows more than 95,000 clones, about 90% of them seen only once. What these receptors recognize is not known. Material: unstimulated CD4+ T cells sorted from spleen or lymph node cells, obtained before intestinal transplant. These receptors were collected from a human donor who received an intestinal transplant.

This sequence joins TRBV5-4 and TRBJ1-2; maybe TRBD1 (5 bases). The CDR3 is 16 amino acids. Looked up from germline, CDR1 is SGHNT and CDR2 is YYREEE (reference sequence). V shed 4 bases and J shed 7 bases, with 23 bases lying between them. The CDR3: CASSAREGAASGGYTF. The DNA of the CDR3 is TGTGCCAGCAGCGCCCGAGAAGGGGCGGCCTCGGGTGGCTACACCTTC.

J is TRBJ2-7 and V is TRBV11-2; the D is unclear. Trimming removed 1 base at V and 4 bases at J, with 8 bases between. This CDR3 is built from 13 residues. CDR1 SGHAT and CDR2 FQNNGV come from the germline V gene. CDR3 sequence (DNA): TGTGCCAGCAGCTTAGCTCCCGAGTACGAGCAGTACTTC. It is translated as CASSLAPEYEQYF.

The CDR3 bases are TGTGCCAGCAGCTTGCTTCTTAACGGGAGGCGTGCCACAGATACGCAGTATTTT. This encodes CASSLLLNGRRATDTQYF. The V and J genes are TRBV5-4 and TRBJ2-3; 7 nucleotides align to TRBD2. V trimming: 1 base; J trimming: 2 bases; junction bases outside the gene matches: 13. CDR3 length: 18 residues. Germline CDR1 reads SGHNT; CDR2 reads YYREEE (reference sequence).

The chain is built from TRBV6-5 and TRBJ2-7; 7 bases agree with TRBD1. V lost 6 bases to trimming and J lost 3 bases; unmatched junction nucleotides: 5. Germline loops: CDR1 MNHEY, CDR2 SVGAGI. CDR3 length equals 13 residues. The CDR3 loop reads CASSWDRFYEQYF. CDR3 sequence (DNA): TGTGCCAGCAGCTGGGACAGATTCTACGAGCAGTACTTC.

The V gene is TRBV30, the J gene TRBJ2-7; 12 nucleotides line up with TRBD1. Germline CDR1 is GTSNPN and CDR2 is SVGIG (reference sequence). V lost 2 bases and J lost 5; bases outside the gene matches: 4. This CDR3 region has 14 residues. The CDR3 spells CAWSTGTGGHEQYF. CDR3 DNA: TGTGCCTGGAGTACCGGGACAGGGGGCCACGAGCAGTACTTC.

CDR3 sequence reads: CASRHTSSYEQYF. CDR3 DNA: TGTGCCAGTCGGCATACGAGCTCCTACGAGCAGTACTTC. V gene TRBV19 combines with J gene TRBJ2-7; D not resolved. The CDR3 has 13 amino acids. The V end lost 8 bases, the J end lost 0 bases, and 11 bases lay between the germline ends. CDR1 is LNHDA, CDR2 SQIVND, per germline (reference sequence).

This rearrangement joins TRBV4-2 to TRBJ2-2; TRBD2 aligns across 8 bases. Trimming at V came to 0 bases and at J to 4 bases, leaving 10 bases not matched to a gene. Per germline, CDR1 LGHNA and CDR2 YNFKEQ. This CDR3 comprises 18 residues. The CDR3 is CASSQDWVLAASTGELFF. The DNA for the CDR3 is TGTGCCAGCAGCCAAGATTGGGTACTAGCGGCGAGCACCGGGGAGCTGTTTTTT.

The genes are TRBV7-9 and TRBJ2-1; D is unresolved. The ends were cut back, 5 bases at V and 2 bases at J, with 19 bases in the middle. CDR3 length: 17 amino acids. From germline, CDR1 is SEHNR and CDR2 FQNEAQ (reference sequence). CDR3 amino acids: CASSAPGGLTAYNEQFF. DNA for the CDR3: TGTGCCAGCAGCGCCCCGGGCGGTTTGACGGCCTACAATGAGCAGTTCTTC. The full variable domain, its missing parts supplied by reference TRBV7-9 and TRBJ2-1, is DTGVSQNPRHKITKRGQNVTFRCDPISEHNRLYWYRQTLGQGPEFLTYFQNEAQLEKSRLLSDRFSAERPKGSFSTLEIQRTEQGDSAMYLCASSAPGGLTAYNEQFFGPGTRLTVL.

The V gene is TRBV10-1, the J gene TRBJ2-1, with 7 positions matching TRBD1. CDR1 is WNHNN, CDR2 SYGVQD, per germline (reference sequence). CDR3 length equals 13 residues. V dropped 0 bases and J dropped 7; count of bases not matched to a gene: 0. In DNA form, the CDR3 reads TGCGCCAGCAGTGAGTCGACAGGGAATGAGCAGTTCTTC. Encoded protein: CASSESTGNEQFF.

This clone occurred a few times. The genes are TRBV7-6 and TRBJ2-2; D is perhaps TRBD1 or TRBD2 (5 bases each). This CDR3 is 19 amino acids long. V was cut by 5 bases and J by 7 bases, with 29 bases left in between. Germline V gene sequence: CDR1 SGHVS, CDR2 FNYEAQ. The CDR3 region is CASSRNTNSRTGAGGELFF. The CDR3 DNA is TGTGCCAGCAGCCGGAACACTAACTCAAGGACCGGGGCGGGCGGGGAGCTGTTTTTT.

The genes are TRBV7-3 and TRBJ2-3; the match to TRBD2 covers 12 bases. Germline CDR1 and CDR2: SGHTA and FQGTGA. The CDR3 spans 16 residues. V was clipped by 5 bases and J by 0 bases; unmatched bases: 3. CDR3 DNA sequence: TGTGCCAGCAGCCCTCTAGCGGGGGGGAGCACAGATACGCAGTATTTT. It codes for CASSPLAGGSTDTQYF.

In nucleotides, the CDR3 is TGTGCCAGCAGTTTATCGGACAGGGTGGAGGGCTACACCTTC. This encodes CASSLSDRVEGYTF. The V gene is TRBV27, the J gene TRBJ1-2; TRBD1 matches 8 bases. Germline CDR1 is MNHEY and CDR2 is SMNVEV (reference sequence). After removal of 0 bases from V and 8 bases from J, the junction contained 5 bases not matched to a gene. CDR3 length: 14 residues.

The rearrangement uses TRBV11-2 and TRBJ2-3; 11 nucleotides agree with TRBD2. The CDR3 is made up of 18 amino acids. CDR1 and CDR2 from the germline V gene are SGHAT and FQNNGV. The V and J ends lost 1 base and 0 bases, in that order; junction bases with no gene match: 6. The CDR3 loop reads CASSLALAGGISTDTQYF. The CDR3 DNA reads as TGTGCCAGCAGCTTAGCTCTAGCGGGAGGAATTAGCACAGATACGCAGTATTTT. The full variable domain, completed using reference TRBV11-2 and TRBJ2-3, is EAGVAQSPRYKIIEKRQSVAFWCNPISGHATLYWYQQILGQGPKLLIQFQNNGVVDDSQLPKDRFSAERLKGVDSTLKIQPAKLEDSAVYLCASSLALAGGISTDTQYFGPGTRLTVL.